Included here is one T cell receptor (beta chain) sequence, with context. Per germline, CDR1 SNHLY and CDR2 FYNNEI. After removal of 3 bases from V and 2 bases from J, the junction contained 4 bases not matched to a gene. The CDR3 runs 15 residues. The sample belongs to a study of blood T cell repertoires in COVID-19. Background on the study: COVID-19 samples, acute and convalescent, were from the United States, Italy and Spain. From T cells, B-cell-depleted T cells, or PBMCs came the material, which was cDNA or gDNA.

Original handling: Estimated nucleated cell counts came from reference gene primer amplification. Libraries were prepared by immunoSEQ multiplex PCR; TCRdb keeps only in-frame clonotypes and omits some of them. That table supplies the V and J calls and clone size; D and trimming were determined from the DNA. The data show 200,000 to 250,000 clones, with approximately 82% seen just once and around 2.5% held by the top ten. The receptor's source is a woman aged 65 to 85 with active or convalescent COVID-19. V gene TRBV2 combines with J gene TRBJ2-1; TRBD2 agrees at 7 bases. Sequencing used peripheral blood. The CDR3 DNA reads as TGTGCCAGCAGTGATTACGGGAGGCCCTACAATGAGCAGTTCTTC. Translation: CASSDYGRPYNEQFF.